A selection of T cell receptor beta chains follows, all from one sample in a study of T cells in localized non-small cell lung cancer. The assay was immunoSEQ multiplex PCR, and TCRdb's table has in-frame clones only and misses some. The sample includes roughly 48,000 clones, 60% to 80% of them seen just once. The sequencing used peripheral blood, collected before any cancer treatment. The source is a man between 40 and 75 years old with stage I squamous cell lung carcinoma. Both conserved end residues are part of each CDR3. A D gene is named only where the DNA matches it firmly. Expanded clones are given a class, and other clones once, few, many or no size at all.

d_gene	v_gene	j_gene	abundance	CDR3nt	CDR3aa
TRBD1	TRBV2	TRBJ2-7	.	TGTGCCAGCAGCCAAGCCCTCAGGGGGAGAAGGCACGAGCAGTACTTC	CASSQALRGRRHEQYF
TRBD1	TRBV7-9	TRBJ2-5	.	TGTGCCAGCAGCTCGGGACAGCAAGAGACCCAGTACTTC	CASSSGQQETQYF
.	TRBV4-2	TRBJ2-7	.	TGTGCCAGCAGCCAAGATGGGAGGCCCGCCTACGAGCAGTACTTC	CASSQDGRPAYEQYF
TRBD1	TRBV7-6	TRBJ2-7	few	TGTGCCAGCAGCTTAACCCGTGGAGCACAGGGGAACGAGCAGTACTTC	CASSLTRGAQGNEQYF
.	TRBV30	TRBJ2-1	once	TGTGCCTGGAGTCAGTTTAATGGGGCGAATGAGCAGTTCTTC	CAWSQFNGANEQFF
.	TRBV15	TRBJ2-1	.	TGTGCCACCAGCAGTCCTAACGGTGAGCAGTTCTTC	CATSSPNGEQFF
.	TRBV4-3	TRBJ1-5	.	TGCGCCAGCAGCCAAGCGGGGGGACCGTGGCCCCAGCATTTT	CASSQAGGPWPQHF
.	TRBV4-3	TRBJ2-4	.	TGCGCCAGCAGCCGACCAGGGTCGGACATTCAGTACTTC	CASSRPGSDIQYF
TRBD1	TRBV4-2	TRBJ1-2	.	TGTGCCAGCAGCCCAACCAGGGGGGACTATGGCTACACCTTC	CASSPTRGDYGYTF
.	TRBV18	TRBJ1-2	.	TGTGCCAGCTCCCGACCCGACAGCAGCTCCACCAACTATGGCTACACCTTC	CASSRPDSSSTNYGYTF
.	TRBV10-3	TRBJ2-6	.	TGTGCCATCTCTATGGGGGGGGCCAACGTCCTGACTTTC	CAISMGGANVLTF
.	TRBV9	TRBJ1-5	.	TGTGCCAGCAGCGTAGAGGGAGGGACTGGGCAGCCCCAGCATTTT	CASSVEGGTGQPQHF
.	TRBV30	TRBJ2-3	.	TGTGCCTCCTCCAGGGGGACTTCTAATCGGCAGTATTTT	CASSRGTSNRQYF
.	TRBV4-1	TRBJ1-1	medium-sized	TGCGCCAGCAGCCAAGCGGGCGGCATGAACACTGAAGCTTTCTTT	CASSQAGGMNTEAFF
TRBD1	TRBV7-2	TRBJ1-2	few	TGTGCCAGCAGCGTGAACGCCGGGACAGGGAATGGCTACACCTTC	CASSVNAGTGNGYTF